Each of the 17 T cell receptor beta chains below was sequenced from the same sample in a study of spatial heterogeneity in lung cancer. Indicated time point: sample taken at primary tumor resection. The sequenced material consisted of unsorted whole RNA from tumor, nontumor lung or frozen PBMC. TCRdb fed the 5' RACE reads into MiXCR, producing one record per CDR3 protein. The sample carries about 75,000 distinct CDR3 sequences, 10% to 15% recorded once. Sequenced material: PBMCs, taken at surgery. The receptors derive from a male donor with early-stage non-small cell lung cancer.

The CDR3 region has the DNA TGTGCCAGCAGCCCCACCGGGGGGTCAGGGGGCACTGAAGCTTTCTTT. As protein: CASSPTGGSGGTEAFF. J is TRBJ1-1 and V is TRBV7-3; TRBD1 aligns across 7 bases. CDR3 size: 16 residues. Trimming took 5 bases from V and 4 from J; bases not matched to a gene: 13. Germline CDR1 reads SGHTA; CDR2 reads FQGTGA.

This clonotype was recorded a few times. This sequence joins TRBV4-3 and TRBJ2-7; TRBD1 might be the D (6 bases). The germline V gene has CDR1 LGHNA and CDR2 YSLEER. V shed 0 bases and J shed 5 bases, with 17 bases lying between them. The CDR3 loop spans 16 amino acids. The CDR3 sequence: CASSQDLTGINHEQYF. The CDR3 DNA is TGCGCCAGCAGCCAAGATTTGACAGGAATTAACCACGAGCAGTACTTC.

This sequence joins TRBV10-3 and TRBJ2-7; 7 bases align to TRBD2. The CDR3 is made up of 15 amino acids. The V gene's germline CDR1 is ENHRY and CDR2 SYGVKD. V lost 3 bases and J lost 5; bases outside the gene matches: 10. The CDR3 is CAISDLGGGTHEQYF. In DNA, the CDR3 is TGTGCCATCAGTGATTTGGGCGGGGGTACCCACGAGCAGTACTTC.

This clonotype was seen a handful of times. This chain links TRBV5-6 with TRBJ2-6, with a tentative D call TRBD1 (5 bases). Trimming removed 1 base at V and 8 bases at J, with 10 bases between. Germline-derived CDR1 and CDR2 are SGHDT and YYEEEE. The CDR3 loop spans 14 amino acids. CDR3 amino acids: CASSLSQGSNVLTF. The CDR3 region has the DNA TGTGCCAGCAGCTTGTCGCAGGGTTCCAACGTCCTGACTTTC.

This chain uses TRBV7-9 with TRBJ2-7; 8 bases are shared with TRBD1. Germline values: CDR1 SEHNR, CDR2 FQNEAQ (reference sequence). V trimming: 1 base; J trimming: 0 bases; junction bases outside the gene matches: 8. This CDR3 is 17 amino acids long. The chain's CDR3 is CASSLGSGQGASYEQYF. The DNA for the CDR3 is TGTGCCAGCAGCTTAGGCAGTGGGCAGGGGGCCTCCTACGAGCAGTACTTC. The whole variable domain, filled in from reference TRBV7-9 and TRBJ2-7, reads DTGVSQNPRHKITKRGQNVTFRCDPISEHNRLYWYRQTLGQGPEFLTYFQNEAQLEKSRLLSDRFSAERPKGSFSTLEIQRTEQGDSAMYLCASSLGSGQGASYEQYFGPGTRLTVT.

This clonotype appeared many times. The chain recombines TRBV5-4 with TRBJ1-1, with D perhaps TRBD1 (6 bases). The V and J ends lost 4 bases and 1 base respectively, with 8 bases between them. Germline V CDR1 and CDR2: SGHNT, YYREEE (reference sequence). This CDR3 comprises 13 residues. CDR3 residues: CASSRTENTEAFF. CDR3 sequence (DNA): TGTGCCAGCAGCAGGACAGAGAACACTGAAGCTTTCTTT.

This clonotype was counted between two and nine times. The chain has TRBV2 and TRBJ2-2, with D maybe TRBD2 (5 bases). Trimming took 7 bases from V and 7 from J, leaving 13 bases between them. CDR1 and CDR2 from the germline V gene are SNHLY and FYNNEI. The CDR3 covers 13 residues. The CDR3 reads CASIRVRDGELFF. CDR3 nucleotides: TGTGCCAGCATCCGGGTCCGGGACGGGGAGCTGTTTTTT.

This clonotype has just a few counts. The chain combines TRBV24-1 with TRBJ1-1; D unclear. Germline CDR1 KGHDR, CDR2 SFDVKD. Trimming shortened V by 1 base and J by 5 bases, and 7 bases separated the two germline ends. This CDR3 contains 13 residues. This CDR3 is CATSDFSGTEAFF. CDR3 in DNA: TGTGCCACCAGTGATTTTTCCGGGACTGAAGCTTTCTTT.

The chain combines TRBV3-1 with TRBJ2-7; 9 positions match TRBD2. Per the germline V gene, CDR1 is LGHDT and CDR2 is YNNKEL (reference sequence). J gave up 4 bases and V 4 bases, and 8 bases lay outside the gene matches. This CDR3 comprises 15 residues. For the CDR3, the DNA is TGTGCCAGCAGCCTCCCCGGGACTAGCTCTTACGAGCAGTACTTC. It translates to CASSLPGTSSYEQYF.

This clonotype appeared a few times. The chain recombines TRBV4-1 with TRBJ2-7; no clear D gene. Deletions cut 0 bases from V and 2 bases from J, with 14 bases between. The CDR3 has 16 amino acids. The germline gives CDR1 MGHRA, CDR2 YSYEKL. The CDR3 region has the DNA TGCGCCAGCAGCCAAGAAGATACAGCCGGAGCCTACGAGCAGTACTTC. It codes for CASSQEDTAGAYEQYF.

The CDR3 protein is CSAPSGKLPSYEQYF. In DNA, the CDR3 is TGCAGTGCCCCATCGGGCAAGCTCCCTTCCTACGAGCAGTACTTC. This rearrangement joins TRBV20-1 to TRBJ2-7; no clear D. The CDR3 is 15 amino acids. CDR1 and CDR2 (germline): DFQATT, SNEGSKA (reference sequence). Trimming removed 6 bases at V and 1 base at J, with 19 bases between.

Only a few counts were recorded for this clonotype. The V call is TRBV7-9, the J call TRBJ1-1, with D maybe TRBD1 (5 bases). The V gene lost 5 bases and the J gene lost 1 base, with 8 bases spanning the gap. CDR1 is SEHNR and CDR2 is FQNEAQ in the germline V gene (reference sequence). The CDR3 loop spans 13 amino acids. The CDR3 region is CASSEGRNTEAFF. In DNA form, the CDR3 reads TGTGCCAGCAGCGAGGGACGGAACACTGAAGCTTTCTTT. Full variable domain (remainder filled in from reference TRBV7-9 and TRBJ1-1): DTGVSQNPRHKITKRGQNVTFRCDPISEHNRLYWYRQTLGQGPEFLTYFQNEAQLEKSRLLSDRFSAERPKGSFSTLEIQRTEQGDSAMYLCASSEGRNTEAFFGQGTRLTVV.

In its sample, this clonotype was seen a few times. The chain employs TRBV7-9 and TRBJ2-5, with 7 bases matching TRBD2. V shed 7 bases and J 2 bases; nucleotides not matched to a gene: 10. Germline V CDR1 and CDR2: SEHNR, FQNEAQ (reference sequence). This CDR3 has 15 residues. CDR3 region: CASTALGGEQETQYF. The CDR3 region has the DNA TGTGCCAGCACCGCGTTGGGAGGGGAACAAGAGACCCAGTACTTC.

This clonotype was counted ten times or more. This chain connects TRBV27 to TRBJ2-2; 9 bases are shared with TRBD2. The CDR3 spans 16 residues. Germline assignment: CDR1 MNHEY and CDR2 SMNVEV (reference sequence). Trimming cost V 7 bases and J 5 bases; bases outside gene matches: 11. The CDR3 region has the DNA TGTGCCAGCACCCTAGTTAGCGGGGGTGGGACCGGGGAGCTGTTTTTT. It codes for CASTLVSGGGTGELFF.

This clonotype appeared a few times. The genes are TRBV4-1 and TRBJ2-1, with TRBD2 identical over 10 bases. V dropped 3 bases and J dropped 4; count of bases not matched to a gene: 6. The CDR3 loop spans 16 amino acids. Germline V gene sequence: CDR1 MGHRA, CDR2 YSYEKL. The CDR3 loop is CASSQYTSGVYNEQFF. DNA of the CDR3: TGCGCCAGCAGCCAGTATACTAGCGGGGTATACAATGAGCAGTTCTTC.

The gene calls are TRBV5-5 and TRBJ2-7; D unresolved. The CDR3 spans 12 residues. The V gene's germline CDR1 is SGHKS and CDR2 YYEKEE (reference sequence). The V gene lost 1 base and the J gene lost 3 bases, with 5 bases spanning the gap. The CDR3 here is CASSLSLYEQYF. DNA for the CDR3: TGTGCCAGCAGCTTGTCGCTCTACGAGCAGTACTTC.

Worth noting for this clonotype: This may arise from a read error, as a much more abundant clone is one base away. The CDR3 region has the DNA TGTGTCAGCAAGGATGACTCCTACGAGCAGTACTTC. Its protein is CVSKDDSYEQYF. The V call is TRBV2, the J call TRBJ2-7; no firm D call. The germline V gene encodes CDR1 SNHLY and CDR2 FYNNEI. The CDR3 runs to 12 residues.